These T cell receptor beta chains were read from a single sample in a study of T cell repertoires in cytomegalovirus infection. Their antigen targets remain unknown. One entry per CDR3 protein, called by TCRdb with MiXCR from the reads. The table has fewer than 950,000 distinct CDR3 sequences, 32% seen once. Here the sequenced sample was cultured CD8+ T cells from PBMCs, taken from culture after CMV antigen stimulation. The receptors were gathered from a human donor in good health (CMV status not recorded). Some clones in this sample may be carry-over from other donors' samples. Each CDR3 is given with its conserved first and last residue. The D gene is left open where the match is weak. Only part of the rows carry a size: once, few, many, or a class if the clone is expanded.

CASSRGGTGFEAFF	TRBV7-6	.	few	TRBJ1-1	14
CSLAGGHLAYNEQFF	TRBV29-1	TRBD2	.	TRBJ2-1	15
CASSGDRTRQETQYF	TRBV27	.	few	TRBJ2-5	15
CAISESRGLVYNEQFF	TRBV10-3	TRBD1	.	TRBJ2-1	16
CASSVLPGELFF	TRBV9	.	.	TRBJ2-2	12
CASSPPGGLSGNTIYF	TRBV7-2	.	.	TRBJ1-3	16
CASRGRDTEAFF	TRBV25-1	.	.	TRBJ1-1	12
CASSQEGDTEAFF	TRBV3-1	.	few	TRBJ1-1	13
CASSQERHANTGELFF	TRBV3-1	.	few	TRBJ2-2	16
CASSSPGREVEQYF	TRBV27	TRBD2	.	TRBJ2-7	14
CSAASGTFFYSNQPQHF	TRBV20-1	.	few	TRBJ1-5	17
CAISESGLMFYNEQFF	TRBV10-3	.	few	TRBJ2-1	16
CTSSFGRTYEQYF	TRBV7-6	.	.	TRBJ2-7	13
CASSLLLENGGTGELFF	TRBV11-3	.	few	TRBJ2-2	17
CSASTRVLNTEAFF	TRBV20-1	.	.	TRBJ1-1	14
CASRIRDRVDSPLHF	TRBV27	TRBD1	.	TRBJ1-6	15
CASSLGRVFFF	TRBV7-8	.	.	TRBJ2-7	11
CASSTPGTGDTDTQYF	TRBV19	TRBD1	.	TRBJ2-3	16